This entry is about one T cell receptor (beta chain). This clonotype was recorded many times. Its specific antigen is unknown. No quality values exist for individual bases; no much larger clone is one base distant. The sample comes from a study of CD8 T cells in ankylosing spondylitis (dated by TCRdb to 2015 to 2018). Regarding the study in general: T cell receptor beta repertoires were profiled in healthy donors and ankylosing spondylitis patients so that disease-linked TCR variants could be found. Peripheral blood samples were taken, and synovial fluid was additionally collected from ankylosing spondylitis patients. The full study cohort comprised approximately 23 ankylosing spondylitis patients and roughly 100 healthy donors. Study-level results and caveats: Some TCR beta motif variants had previously been reported in synovial fluid and blood of reactive arthritis patients, which suggested common disease-initiation mechanisms. Blood from ankylosing spondylitis patients appeared to be characterized by a TCR beta motif composed of under 10 highly homologous amino acid variants. The disease-linked clones were reported as significantly enriched in matched synovial fluid samples from ankylosing spondylitis patients. A CD8+ phenotype was shown by the disease-linked clones, which were found at relatively low frequencies in peripheral blood.

Sequenced using an Illumina HiSeq 2500. Quantitative 5'-RACE with molecular barcodes was the method used to prepare the TCR beta libraries. Under the source paper's analysis protocol: A new computational method, built on a probabilistic model of VDJ rearrangement, was used to identify disease-linked TCR variants. TCRdb reanalyzed the raw reads on its own, using fastp at Q25 for trimming and MiXCR for clone calling, and kept in-frame beta chains. Every distinct CDR3 protein forms one entry, paired with its most common genes and DNA. Here the V and J calls rest on TCRdb's processing, not on the authors' analysis. For this sample the table gives some 450,000 distinct CDR3 sequences, of which about a sixth were detected only once. Of the sample, just over 1% is held by the ten largest clones. CDR1 and CDR2 are read off the germline V gene as ENHRY and SYGVKD. Inclusive of the bounding cysteine and phenylalanine, the CDR3 is 15 residues long. Kept here is only the CDR3 DNA, which spans 45 bases and is read in frame from base 1. At the junction V is shortened by 6 bases and J by 3 bases; bases outside the gene matches: 7.

Sequencing input: blood, either unsorted or a sorted T cell fraction (not recorded which). The source of this sequence is a male donor with ankylosing spondylitis. The sequence links TRBV10-3 to TRBJ2-2, with 7 middle bases fitting TRBD1. The nucleotides are TGTGCCATCAGACAACAGGGGCGTGACACCGGGGAGCTGTTTTTT. The encoded protein is CAIRQQGRDTGELFF.